Shown below are 18 T cell receptor delta chains from a single sample sequenced in a study of gamma delta lymphoproliferative disorders and STAT genes. PBMCs from patients and controls supplied the genomic DNA for sequencing. With CATT, TCRdb re-called clones from the multiplex PCR reads. Found here are under 5,000 delta-chain clones, 0.95% to 1.1% of them singletons; the top ten hold 21%. Sequenced material: blood. The receptors were gathered from a human donor in good health.

This clone was counted only a few times. This is likely an artifact of a read error, given a far larger clone one base away. The V and J genes are TRDV2 and TRDJ1; D tentatively fits TRDD2 or TRDD3 (5 bases each). V gave up 3 bases and J gave up 0 bases, with 28 bases separating them. CDR1 is GEAIGNYY and CDR2 is EKD in the germline V gene. CDR3 length: 20 residues. The CDR3 loop reads CACDPIPTRGGAPYTDKLIF. In DNA form, the CDR3 reads TGTGCCTGTGACCCCATCCCTACTAGGGGAGGAGCCCCGTACACCGATAAACTCATCTTT.

About this clone: Given a far larger clone just one base away, this is likely a sequencing read error. This chain links TRDV2 with TRDJ3; TRDD3 agrees at 13 bases. This CDR3 contains 21 residues. CDR1 GEAIGNYY and CDR2 EKD come from the germline V gene. The V and J ends lost 1 base and 2 bases, in that order; junction bases with no gene match: 10. CDR3 residues: CACDTTTGGYASPWDTRQMFF. CDR3 in DNA: TGTGCCTGTGACACAACTACTGGGGGATACGCGAGCCCCTGGGACACCCGACAGATGTTTTTC.

A remark on this clone: TCRdb assigns this DNA the protein of a much larger clone, which departs from its translation at residue 5; this likely reflects a read error, and the protein shown comes from translating the DNA. The rearrangement uses TRDV2 and TRDJ3, with 7 bases that match TRDD3. Germline CDR1 is GEAIGNYY and CDR2 is EKD. The length of the CDR3 is 19 residues. V shed 3 bases, J shed 0 bases, and the junction held 10 bases outside the gene matches. This chain's CDR3 is CACDPGGPLDSWDTRQMFF. CDR3 coding DNA: TGTGCCTGTGACCCTGGGGGCCCCCTCGACTCCTGGGACACCCGACAGATGTTTTTC.

This clone appeared a few times. TCRdb lists the protein of a much larger clone for this DNA, which differs at residue 8, so this is likely a read error; the protein given here is translated from the DNA itself. J is TRDJ1 and V is TRDV2, with a possible D match to TRDD3 (6 bases). V lost 4 bases to trimming and J lost 1 base, with 18 bases between them. There are 16 residues in the CDR3. Germline CDR1 is GEAIGNYY and CDR2 is EKD. The CDR3 reads CACDNLGNIGTDKLIF. The CDR3 nucleotides read TGTGCCTGTGATAACCTGGGGAATATTGGCACCGATAAACTCATCTTT.

Regarding this clone: For this DNA, TCRdb reports the protein of a much larger clone, which diverges at residue 11, most likely from a read error; the protein presented here is translated directly from the DNA. This chain connects TRDV1 to TRDJ1; TRDD3 might be the D (5 bases). Looked up from germline, CDR1 is TSWWSYY and CDR2 is QGS. The V end was cut by 2 bases, the J end by 3 bases, with 16 bases between. The CDR3 loop spans 16 amino acids. CDR3 DNA: TGTGCTCTTGGGGAATTGGCCCCGGGGAACGCCGATAAACTCATCTTT. Translating it yields CALGELAPGNADKLIF.

A few counts support this clone. A far larger clone lies a single base away; this is likely a read error. The chain links TRDV2 to TRDJ3; D uncertain. Germline V gene data show CDR1 as GEAIGNYY and CDR2 as EKD. This CDR3 is 21 amino acids long. CDR3 protein: CACGTIESSLVSPWDTRQMFF. For the CDR3, the DNA is TGTGCCTGTGGCACCATCGAGTCCTCCCTGGTCTCCCCCTGGGACACCCGACAGATGTTTTTC.

There are a few counts of this clone. A far larger clone differs by one base, so this is likely a read error. The CDR3 DNA reads as TGTGCCTGTGACACCGTCGGACCCCCAGATTTACTGAGGGATAGACATAAACTCATCTTT. Translation: CACDTVGPPDLLRDRHKLIF. The J gene is TRDJ1, the V gene TRDV2; a weak D match, TRDD3 (6 bases). This CDR3 comprises 20 residues. Per germline, CDR1 GEAIGNYY and CDR2 EKD. The germline V and J ends were trimmed by 0 bases and 6 bases, with 31 bases remaining between them.

This clone was seen only a few times. TCRdb shows a much larger clone's protein in place of this DNA's translation, and the two differ at residue 5, likely through a read error; the protein shown is translated from the DNA. J is TRDJ1 and V is TRAV29/DV5; 9 bases map to TRDD3. The CDR3 has 18 amino acids. Trimming at V came to 0 bases and at J to 0 bases, leaving 12 bases not matched to a gene. Germline V gene sequence: CDR1 NSMFDY, CDR2 ISSIKDK. The CDR3 reads CAASVTPVLGENTDKLIF. In nucleotides, the CDR3 is TGTGCAGCAAGCGTAACCCCCGTACTGGGGGAAAACACCGATAAACTCATCTTT.

With regard to this clone: TCRdb's listed protein matches a much larger clone and diverges from this DNA's translation at residue 11, likely through a read error; the protein shown comes from the DNA. V usage is TRDV2 and J usage is TRDJ1; TRDD3 agrees at 9 bases. The CDR3 is made up of 16 amino acids. V gave up 2 bases and J gave up 3 bases; unmatched junction bases: 9. The germline CDR1 and CDR2 sequences are GEAIGNYY and EKD. The CDR3: CACDKLGETYADKLIF. DNA of the CDR3: TGTGCCTGTGACAAACTGGGGGAAACGTACGCCGATAAACTCATCTTT.

This clone was picked up a small number of times. TCRdb's protein, taken from a much larger clone, differs from this DNA's translation at residue 8, likely owing to a read error; the protein displayed comes from the DNA. This chain joins TRDV2 and TRDJ3; TRDD3 matches at 7 bases. Germline CDR1 and CDR2: GEAIGNYY and EKD. The trim removed 3 bases at V and 0 bases at J, leaving 10 bases unmatched. The CDR3 spans 19 residues. The CDR3 region has the DNA TGTGCCTGTGACCGACTGGGGAATAGAAGCTCCTGGGACACCCGACAGATGTTTTTC. This codes for CACDRLGNRSSWDTRQMFF.

Judged by abundance, this clone is medium-sized. The chain links TRDV1 to TRDJ1; TRDD3 aligns across 11 bases. From germline, CDR1 is TSWWSYY and CDR2 QGS. V shed 5 bases, J shed 7 bases, and the junction held 27 bases outside the gene matches. This CDR3 is built from 21 residues. In DNA, the CDR3 is TGTGCTCTTGGGATCTCCCCGCGGCTACACTTGCTACTGGGGGATAAGGTTAAACTCATCTTT. Translating it yields CALGISPRLHLLLGDKVKLIF.

By share, this clone counts as medium-sized. J is TRDJ1 and V is TRDV1, with 9 nucleotides matching TRDD3. This CDR3 region has 17 residues. V was pared by 7 bases and J by 3 bases, with 15 bases of the junction left unmatched. Germline CDR1 is TSWWSYY and CDR2 is QGS. The CDR3 sequence: CALAGGEGDTGADKLIF. CDR3 DNA sequence: TGTGCTCTTGCGGGAGGAGAGGGGGATACTGGCGCCGATAAACTCATCTTT.

This clone has only a few counts. A far larger clone is a single base away, which makes a read error likely. The V call is TRDV2, the J call TRDJ1, with 11 positions matching TRDD3. Per the germline V gene, CDR1 is GEAIGNYY and CDR2 is EKD. The V and J ends lost 4 bases and 0 bases, in that order; junction bases with no gene match: 30. The length of the CDR3 is 24 residues. The CDR3 sequence is CACDSLGARVLGDIPPSYTDKLIF. In DNA form, the CDR3 reads TGTGCCTGTGATTCGTTGGGGGCGCGGGTACTGGGGGATATTCCCCCCTCGTACACCGATAAACTCATCTTT.

Comment on this clone: A far larger clone is a single base away, which makes a read error likely. Other DNA variants within this sample encode the same CDR3. The chain joins TRDV2 to TRDJ1, with 8 positions matching TRDD3. The germline V gene has CDR1 GEAIGNYY and CDR2 EKD. V was pared by 3 bases and J by 3 bases, with 23 bases of the junction left unmatched. The CDR3 totals 20 residues. The CDR3 spells CACDPVLSQGYAKAPDKLIF. In nucleotides, the CDR3 is TGTGCCTGTGACCCCGTCCTTTCCCAGGGATACGCGAAGGCCCCCGATAAACTCATCTTT.

Concerning this clone: This likely reflects a read error, since a far larger clone is one base away. Distinct nucleotide sequences in the sample also encode this CDR3. This rearrangement joins TRDV2 to TRDJ1, with TRDD3 as a possible D gene (5 bases). Between the trimmed V and J ends, which lost 5 bases and 11 bases, there was a span of 11 bases. The CDR3 totals 10 residues. The germline CDR1 and CDR2 sequences are GEAIGNYY and EKD. The CDR3 is CACVGTGLIF. CDR3 nucleotides: TGTGCCTGTGTCGGCACTGGTCTCATCTTT.

About this clone: The protein in TCRdb stems from a much larger clone and differs at residue 3 from this DNA's translation, likely a read error; here the protein is translated from the DNA. This chain links TRDV2 with TRDJ1, with TRDD3 matching over 7 bases. The germline CDR1 and CDR2 sequences are GEAIGNYY and EKD. This CDR3 contains 14 residues. Trimming cost V 8 bases and J 2 bases; bases outside gene matches: 10. CDR3 protein: CAYEFLGVTDKLIF. In nucleotides, the CDR3 is TGTGCCTATGAATTTCTGGGGGTTACCGATAAACTCATCTTT.

Concerning this clone: TCRdb shows a much larger clone's protein in place of this DNA's translation, and the two differ at residue 4, likely through a read error; the protein shown is translated from the DNA. This rearrangement joins TRDV1 to TRDJ1, with TRDD3 matching over 8 bases. The CDR3 is 21 residues long. From germline, CDR1 is TSWWSYY and CDR2 QGS. This chain's CDR3 is CALRDLKSYWTGGQYTDKLIF. DNA for the CDR3: TGTGCTCTTAGGGATCTAAAATCCTACTGGACTGGGGGGCAGTACACCGATAAACTCATCTTT.

To note about this clone: TCRdb's protein for this DNA is that of a much larger clone and differs from the translation at residue 9, likely a read error; the protein shown is the DNA translation. J is TRDJ1 and V is TRDV2, with D tentatively TRDD3 (5 bases). Germline CDR1 is GEAIGNYY and CDR2 is EKD. This CDR3 contains 17 residues. Trimming pared 3 bases from V and 0 bases from J, leaving 19 bases between. CDR3 amino acids: CACDPPHTRGHTDKLIF. In nucleotides, the CDR3 is TGTGCCTGTGACCCCCCCCACACTAGGGGACACACCGATAAACTCATCTTT.